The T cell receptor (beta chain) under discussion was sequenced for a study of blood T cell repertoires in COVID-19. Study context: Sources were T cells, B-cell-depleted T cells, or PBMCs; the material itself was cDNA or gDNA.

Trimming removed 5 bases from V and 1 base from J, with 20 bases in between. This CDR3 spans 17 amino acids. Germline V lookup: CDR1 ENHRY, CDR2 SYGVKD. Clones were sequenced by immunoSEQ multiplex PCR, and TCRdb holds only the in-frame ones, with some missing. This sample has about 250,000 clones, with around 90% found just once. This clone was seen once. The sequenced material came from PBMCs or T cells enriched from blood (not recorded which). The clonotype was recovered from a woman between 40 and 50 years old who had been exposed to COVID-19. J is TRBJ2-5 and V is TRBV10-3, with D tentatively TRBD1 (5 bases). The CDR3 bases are TGTGCCATCAGTTTTACTGGCCCGACAGTTTTCCAAGAGACCCAGTACTTC. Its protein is CAISFTGPTVFQETQYF.